This record concerns one T cell receptor (beta chain) sequence. The data belong to a study of CD8+ T cells in alopecia areata. Deletions cut 5 bases from V and 7 bases from J, with 8 bases between. CDR3 length: 11 amino acids. Germline CDR1 and CDR2: SEHNR and FQNEAQ (reference sequence). RNA, once extracted, was reverse transcribed into cDNA for use as the sequencing template. Data came from immunoSEQ multiplex PCR; TCRdb stores just in-frame clones and leaves some out. The sample lists 200,000 to 250,000 clones, 50% to 65% occurring once. The chain links TRBV7-9 to TRBJ1-1; D is undetermined. Sequences were derived from CD4+ T cells sorted from blood, sampled at week 0. The TCR comes from a human donor with alopecia areata. CDR3 DNA: TGTGCCAGCAGCGTAGGTTTTGAAGCTTTCTTT. Its translation: CASSVGFEAFF.